The rows below give T cell receptor beta chains drawn from one sample of a study of neoadjuvant anti-PD-1 for oral cavity cancer. Measured with immunoSEQ multiplex PCR; TCRdb has only the in-frame clones, and not every one. This repertoire shows roughly 8,800 clones, under 70% found once; its top ten account for 3.5% to 5%. The sequenced sample was PBMCs, obtained after nivolumab (anti-PD-1) treatment. These receptors all stem from a person aged 35-80 years with oral cavity squamous cell carcinoma. The CDR3 runs from the conserved cysteine through the conserved F or W. A D gene is named only where the DNA matches it firmly. Not all rows give a size; the values are once, few, many and, for expanded clones, a class.

V: TRBV2
J: TRBJ2-5
D: NA
length: 12
size: NA
DNA: TGTGCCAGCAAAGGAGGGATGGAGACCCAGTACTTC
CDR3: CASKGGMETQYF

V: TRBV19
J: TRBJ1-1
D: NA
length: 12
size: NA
DNA: TGTGCCAGTAGTCTCGTGAACACTGAAGCTTTCTTT
CDR3: CASSLVNTEAFF

V: TRBV6-1
J: TRBJ1-2
D: NA
length: 14
size: NA
DNA: TGTGCCAGCAGGGCCTCCGGGGAGGGCTATGGCTACACCTTC
CDR3: CASRASGEGYGYTF

V: TRBV6-1
J: TRBJ2-7
D: NA
length: 14
size: NA
DNA: TGTGCCAGCACCCTGACTAACCAGAGAGCCGAGCAGTACTTC
CDR3: CASTLTNQRAEQYF

V: TRBV6-4
J: TRBJ2-3
D: TRBD2
length: 16
size: NA
DNA: TGTGCCAGCAGTGCTTCTGGCGGGGGGGGCACAGATACGCAGTATTTT
CDR3: CASSASGGGGTDTQYF

V: TRBV7-2
J: TRBJ1-6
D: NA
length: 15
size: few
DNA: TGTGCCAGCAGCTTACAGCGGACTGAAAATTCACCCCTCCACTTT
CDR3: CASSLQRTENSPLHF

V: TRBV5-8
J: TRBJ2-2
D: TRBD1
length: 16
size: NA
DNA: TGTGCCAGCAGCTTATACAGGGGGGCGAACACCGGGGAGCTGTTTTTT
CDR3: CASSLYRGANTGELFF

V: TRBV7-8
J: TRBJ2-2
D: TRBD2
length: 17
size: once
DNA: TGTGCCAGCAGCCCGAATAGACTAGCGGGGAACACCGGGGAGCTGTTTTTT
CDR3: CASSPNRLAGNTGELFF

V: TRBV20-1
J: TRBJ2-7
D: NA
length: 11
size: NA
DNA: TGCAGTGCTAGCCCTCTCGGGGAGCAGTACTTC
CDR3: CSASPLGEQYF

V: TRBV27
J: TRBJ2-3
D: TRBD2
length: 16
size: NA
DNA: TGTGCCAGCAGTTTGAGCGGGGCGAGGCGCACAGATACGCAGTATTTT
CDR3: CASSLSGARRTDTQYF

V: TRBV5-6
J: TRBJ1-5
D: NA
length: 14
size: few
DNA: TGTGCCAGCAGCATAGGCCGCAGGTATCAGCCCCAGCATTTT
CDR3: CASSIGRRYQPQHF

V: TRBV9
J: TRBJ1-1
D: TRBD1
length: 16
size: few
DNA: TGTGCCAGCAGCCCTTCGACAGGGAAGGAAAACACTGAAGCTTTCTTT
CDR3: CASSPSTGKENTEAFF

V: TRBV11-2
J: TRBJ2-7
D: TRBD2
length: 17
size: NA
DNA: TGTGCCAGCACACCGTTTGGAGGGGCTAGCGGGGGCCACGAGCAGTACTTC
CDR3: CASTPFGGASGGHEQYF

V: TRBV5-5
J: TRBJ2-1
D: TRBD1
length: 19
size: NA
DNA: TGTGCCAGCAGCAAACGGGACAGGGGGGCAAAACAGTTGGCCGATGAGCAGTTCTTC
CDR3: CASSKRDRGAKQLADEQFF

V: TRBV7-6
J: TRBJ1-3
D: NA
length: 15
size: NA
DNA: TGTGCCAGCAGCTTAGGGGTATTAGCTGGAAACACCATATATTTT
CDR3: CASSLGVLAGNTIYF

V: TRBV4-1
J: TRBJ2-7
D: NA
length: 15
size: NA
DNA: TGCGCCAGCAGCCAAGATTCGGCGGTCCCCTACGAGCAGTACTTC
CDR3: CASSQDSAVPYEQYF

V: TRBV30
J: TRBJ2-1
D: NA
length: 17
size: NA
DNA: TGTGCCTGGAGTGTAGCTATTGCCAGTAGCTCCTACAATGAGCAGTTCTTC
CDR3: CAWSVAIASSSYNEQFF